This paragraph covers one T cell receptor (beta chain) sequence. Its antigen is still unknown. CDR1 and CDR2 (germline): KGHSH, LQKENI. CDR3 length equals 15 residues. V was cut by 1 base and J by 4 bases, with 10 bases left in between. This specimen belongs to a study of response to subunit inactivated influenza vaccine. TCRdb reprocessed the RT-PCR reads via MiXCR and lists one record per CDR3 protein. The sample shows hundreds of thousands of distinct CDR3 sequences, 22% of them seen only once. Study-wide results and limits: T cells newly recruited by each seasonal influenza vaccination are few, the authors suggested.

Sequencing used PBMCs from blood, obtained roughly 20 months after vaccination. The receptor was derived from a man between 50 and 69 years old who received an inactivated influenza vaccine. The J gene is TRBJ2-2, the V gene TRBV18; no firm D call. The CDR3 here is CASSPRLSVTGELFF. CDR3 DNA: TGTGCCAGCTCACCACGGCTTTCGGTCACCGGGGAGCTGTTTTTT.